This is a list of T cell receptor beta chains from one sample in a study of blood T cell repertoires in COVID-19. Data came from immunoSEQ multiplex PCR; TCRdb stores just in-frame clones and leaves some out. The sample has 150,000 to 190,000 clones, approximately 84% seen once; the top ten hold 7.5% to 8.5%. Sample: peripheral blood. These receptors originate from an older woman with COVID-19, enrolled during active disease. Each CDR3 is given with its conserved first and last residue. The order of the fields is clone size, J gene, V gene, D gene, CDR3 protein, CDR3 DNA. D genes are given only for firm matches. A row's size may be missing; if present it is once, few, many or a size class.

- TRBJ1-1 TRBV25-1 TRBD1 CASSRGDRGPAFF TGTGCCAGCAGTCGGGGGGACAGGGGGCCGGCTTTCTTT
- TRBJ1-2 TRBV19 - CASSLTGLANYGYTF TGTGCCAGTAGTCTAACAGGGCTCGCTAACTATGGCTACACCTTC
- TRBJ1-1 TRBV7-9 - CASSFSPPGVGGTEAFF TGTGCCAGCAGCTTTTCCCCCCCCGGGGTAGGGGGTACTGAAGCTTTCTTT
- TRBJ1-2 TRBV27 - CASSLSGAGYGYTF TGTGCCAGCAGTTTATCGGGGGCGGGCTATGGCTACACCTTC
- TRBJ1-1 TRBV5-5 - CASHARVAINTEAFF TGTGCCAGCCACGCGCGGGTCGCTATTAACACTGAAGCTTTCTTT
- TRBJ2-3 TRBV27 TRBD2 CASSLWVAGGRKDTQYF TGTGCCAGCAGTTTATGGGTAGCGGGGGGACGGAAAGATACGCAGTATTTT
- TRBJ1-3 TRBV12-5 TRBD1 CASGPTGAGNTIYF TGTGCTAGTGGTCCAACAGGGGCTGGAAACACCATATATTTT
- TRBJ2-3 TRBV6-1 TRBD1 CASREDRGRADTQYF TGTGCCAGCAGAGAAGACAGGGGGCGGGCAGATACGCAGTATTTT
- TRBJ1-3 TRBV7-9 - CASSLRGAVGNTIYF TGTGCCAGCAGCTTGCGGGGGGCGGTTGGAAACACCATATATTTT
- TRBJ1-5 TRBV6-5 TRBD1 CASSYRQGGNQPQHF TGTGCCAGCAGTTACCGGCAGGGGGGCAATCAGCCCCAGCATTTT
- TRBJ2-3 TRBV18 TRBD1 CASSTRKGQAFTDTQYF TGTGCCAGCTCAACCCGGAAGGGACAGGCCTTCACAGATACGCAGTATTTT
- TRBJ2-3 TRBV6-2/TRBV6-3 TRBD1 CASSSWTGSTDTQYF TGTGCCAGCAGTTCCTGGACAGGGAGCACAGATACGCAGTATTTT
- TRBJ1-1 TRBV19 - CASSTRTAEAFF TGTGCCAGTAGTACCAGGACAGCTGAAGCTTTCTTT
once TRBJ1-3 TRBV11-2 - CASSPQGSSGNTIYF TGTGCCAGCAGCCCCCAGGGCAGCTCTGGAAACACCATATATTTT
once TRBJ2-4 TRBV2 TRBD1 CASRFEGVGTGKNIQYF TGTGCCAGCCGGTTCGAGGGGGTCGGGACAGGGAAAAACATTCAGTACTTC
- TRBJ1-6 TRBV6-6 - CASSKLRQEVNSPLHF TGTGCCAGCAGTAAGCTAAGACAGGAGGTTAATTCACCCCTCCACTTT
- TRBJ1-2 TRBV9 TRBD1 CASSPRDRENYGYTF TGTGCCAGCAGCCCCCGGGACAGGGAAAACTATGGCTACACCTTC
- TRBJ1-5 TRBV5-5 - CASRPGQLNQPQHF TGTGCCAGCAGACCCGGACAGCTAAATCAGCCCCAGCATTTT
once TRBJ1-1 TRBV21-1 - CASPTGGWNTEAFF TGTGCCAGCCCTACAGGGGGGTGGAACACTGAAGCTTTCTTT
once TRBJ1-5 TRBV7-9 - CASSPRGGGQPQHF TGTGCCAGCAGCCCCCGCGGGGGAGGTCAGCCCCAGCATTTT
- TRBJ1-1 TRBV5-5 - CASSLRTAFNTEAFF TGTGCCAGCAGCCTACGGACAGCTTTTAACACTGAAGCTTTCTTT
- TRBJ2-1 TRBV19 - CASSNHPPQNEQFF TGTGCCAGTAGTAATCACCCTCCTCAGAATGAGCAGTTCTTC
- TRBJ1-6 TRBV5-6 - CASSPLGAGSGSPLHF TGTGCCAGCAGCCCCTTGGGGGCAGGGAGTGGATCACCCCTCCACTTT
- TRBJ1-1 TRBV3-1/TRBV3-2 - CASSPVVAGEAFF TGTGCCAGCAGCCCGGTGGTTGCCGGTGAAGCTTTCTTT
- TRBJ2-3 TRBV9 - CASSVARGSPYTQYF TGTGCCAGCAGCGTAGCGAGAGGGAGCCCCTATACGCAGTATTTT